This TCR beta chain was sequenced in a study of control samples from healthy donors and cancer patients. Some clones are missing from TCRdb's copy, which holds only in-frame ones; the method was immunoSEQ multiplex PCR. The sample yields roughly 80,000 clones, around nine tenths seen once. This TCR came from a woman aged 50 to 60 in good health. The specimen sequenced was blood.

The CDR3 reads CASSLGLADYNEQFF. In DNA form, the CDR3 reads TGTGCCAGCAGCTTGGGGCTAGCGGACTACAATGAGCAGTTCTTC. V and J are TRBV5-4 and TRBJ2-1; 7 bases line up with TRBD2. Trimming cost V 0 bases and J 3 bases; bases outside gene matches: 3. CDR1 and CDR2 from the germline V gene are SGHNT and YYREEE (reference sequence). The CDR3 length is 15 residues. Variable domain in full (rest from reference TRBV5-4 and TRBJ2-1): ETGVTQSPTHLIKTRGQQVTLRCSSQSGHNTVSWYQQALGQGPQFIFQYYREEENGRGNFPPRFSGLQFPNYSSELNVNALELDDSALYLCASSLGLADYNEQFFGPGTRLTVL.